The TCR beta chain under discussion was sequenced for a study of a mutant IDH1 vaccine in newly diagnosed glioma. On the study more broadly: Previous treatment comprised radiotherapy, temozolomide, or both, mostly both. Study findings and constraints: Of the patients, 85% to 95% had vaccine-induced immune responses.

Repertoires were generated with immunoSEQ multiplex PCR, while TCRdb's copy carries only in-frame clones and drops some. The data show tens of thousands of clones, roughly 80% seen once. Time point in this sample: baseline, week 1 (first vaccination visit). Treatment of the sample: pre-vaccination baseline after standard-of-care therapy. Comment on this clone: Its specificity is unknown.

The CDR3 runs to 17 residues. V was clipped by 4 bases and J by 7 bases; unmatched bases: 15. CDR1 is SQVTM and CDR2 is ANQGSEA in the germline V gene. This chain joins TRBV29-1 and TRBJ2-1; 11 positions match TRBD2. The specimen comprised PBMCs, sampled from a glioma patient treated with radiotherapy, temozolomide or both. The source is a middle-aged woman with glioma. The CDR3 protein is CSVGGWASGGSLNEQFF. The CDR3 bases are TGCAGCGTTGGGGGGTGGGCTAGCGGGGGGAGTTTAAATGAGCAGTTCTTC.